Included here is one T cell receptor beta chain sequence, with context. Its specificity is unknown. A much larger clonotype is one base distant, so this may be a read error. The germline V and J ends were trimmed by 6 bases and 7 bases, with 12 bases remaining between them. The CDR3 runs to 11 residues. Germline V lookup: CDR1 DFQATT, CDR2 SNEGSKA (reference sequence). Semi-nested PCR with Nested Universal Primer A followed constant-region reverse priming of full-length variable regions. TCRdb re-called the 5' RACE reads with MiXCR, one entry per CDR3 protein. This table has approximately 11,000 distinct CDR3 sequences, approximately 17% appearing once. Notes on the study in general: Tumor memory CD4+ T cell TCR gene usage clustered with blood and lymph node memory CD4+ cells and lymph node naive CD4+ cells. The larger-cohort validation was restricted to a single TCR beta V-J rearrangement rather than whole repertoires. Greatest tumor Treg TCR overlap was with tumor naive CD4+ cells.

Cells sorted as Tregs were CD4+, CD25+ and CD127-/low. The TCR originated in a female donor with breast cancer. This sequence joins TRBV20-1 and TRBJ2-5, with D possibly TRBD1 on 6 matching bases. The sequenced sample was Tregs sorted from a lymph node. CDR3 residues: CSAQLGGTQYF. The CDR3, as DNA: TGCAGTGCCCAGTTAGGGGGGACCCAGTACTTC.